A single sample is the source of the 10 T cell receptor beta chains below, sequenced in a study of response to subunit inactivated influenza vaccine. Each CDR3 protein is one row after TCRdb ran MiXCR on the RT-PCR reads. Counted here are about 540,000 distinct CDR3 sequences, 20% to 25% occurring once; the ten biggest clones make up 2.8%. These sequences were also reported in another study, on T cells expressing NK-cell markers. That work states: A 5'RACE template switching approach incorporating UMIs was used to make TCR beta cDNA.

The sequencing here drew on CD4+ T cells sorted from PBMCs, taken 12 days after vaccination. The receptors come from a man in his fifties who received an inactivated influenza vaccine.

The genes are TRBV5-1 and TRBJ2-3; 9 nucleotides agree with TRBD2. The junction had 13 bases not matched to a gene; V was cut back by 2 bases and J by 3 bases. The CDR3 sequence is 18 residues long. Germline CDR1 reads SGHRS; CDR2 reads YFSETQ. The CDR3 DNA sequence: TGCGCCAGCAGCTTAGGAGGCGCGCGGGGGGGCCGGACAGATACGCAGTATTTT. Translated: CASSLGGARGGRTDTQYF.

The chain joins TRBV5-1 to TRBJ2-3; D assignment may be TRBD1 or TRBD2 (5 bases each). Germline V CDR1 and CDR2: SGHRS, YFSETQ. The germline V and J ends were trimmed by 5 bases and 4 bases, with 14 bases remaining between them. This CDR3 contains 14 residues. CDR3 coding DNA: TGCGCCAGCAGTCCCGGGACGAACTCAGATACGCAGTATTTT. This codes for CASSPGTNSDTQYF. Variable domain in full (rest from reference TRBV5-1 and TRBJ2-3): KAGVTQTPRYLIKTRGQQVTLSCSPISGHRSVSWYQQTPGQGLQFLFEYFSETQRNKGNFPGRFSGRQFSNSRSEMNVSTLELGDSALYLCASSPGTNSDTQYFGPGTRLTVL.

V usage is TRBV12-3 or TRBV12-4 and J usage is TRBJ2-1; D uncertain. The CDR3 has 12 amino acids. Trimming took off 8 bases at V and 8 bases at J, with 13 bases between the two ends. The CDR3 bases are TGTGCCAGCTCGGGTCGTATCGATGAGCAGTTCTTC. It specifies CASSGRIDEQFF.

The V gene is TRBV7-2, the J gene TRBJ2-3; TRBD2 might be the D (6 bases). Germline V lookup: CDR1 SGHTA, CDR2 FQGNSA. The CDR3 runs 14 residues. Trimming removed 7 bases at V and 2 bases at J, with 13 bases between. The CDR3 is CASTPERVTDTQYF. The CDR3 nucleotides are TGTGCCAGCACCCCGGAGCGGGTCACAGATACGCAGTATTTT.

This clonotype has only a few counts. V is TRBV12-3 or TRBV12-4 and J is TRBJ1-1; TRBD1 is a possible D gene (5 bases). The CDR3 is made up of 13 amino acids. Trimming removed 10 bases at V and 5 bases at J, with 17 bases between. The CDR3 DNA reads as TGTGCCACCTCAAAACCGGGGGGTACTGAAGCTTTCTTT. It codes for CATSKPGGTEAFF.

This clonotype was found a few times. J is TRBJ2-4 and V is TRBV3-1; D unresolved. CDR3 size: 13 residues. Germline V gene sequence: CDR1 LGHDT, CDR2 YNNKEL (reference sequence). The V gene lost 1 base and the J gene lost 6 bases, with 7 bases spanning the gap. The CDR3 spells CASSQGPINIQYF. In nucleotides, the CDR3 is TGTGCCAGCAGCCAAGGACCAATAAACATTCAGTACTTC.

This clonotype was detected only a few times. The CDR3 protein is CASNGLAGGFEQYF. In DNA, the CDR3 is TGTGCCAGCAATGGACTAGCGGGAGGGTTCGAGCAGTACTTC. This chain uses TRBV6-2 or TRBV6-3 with TRBJ2-7, with TRBD2 identical over 15 bases. V lost 7 bases, J lost 6 bases, and 4 bases stayed unmatched. The CDR3 sequence is 14 residues long. Germline V CDR1 and CDR2: MNHEY, SVGEGT.

This clonotype was found many times. V gene TRBV7-8 combines with J gene TRBJ2-7, with no clear D. The V gene lost 5 bases and the J gene lost 3 bases, with 5 bases spanning the gap. Germline assignment: CDR1 SGHVS and CDR2 FQNEAQ. CDR3 length: 11 amino acids. CDR3 sequence (DNA): TGTGCCAGCAGCCACTACTACGAGCAGTACTTC. It specifies CASSHYYEQYF. The variable domain in full, completed from reference TRBV7-8 and TRBJ2-7, reads GAGVSQSPRYKVAKRGQDVALRCDPISGHVSLFWYQQALGQGPEFLTYFQNEAQLDKSGLPSDRFFAERPEGSVSTLKIQRTQQEDSAVYLCASSHYYEQYFGPGTRLTVT.

This clonotype was counted only a few times. This chain links TRBV12-3 or TRBV12-4 with TRBJ2-3, with D unclear. CDR3 length: 13 residues. With 3 bases removed from V and 4 bases from J, the gap between germline ends came to 8 bases. The chain's CDR3 is CASSLGHADTQYF. CDR3 nucleotides: TGTGCCAGCAGTTTGGGCCACGCAGATACGCAGTATTTT.

The chain carries TRBV7-2 and TRBJ2-5, with D perhaps matching TRBD2 (5 bases). Germline V gives CDR1 SGHTA, CDR2 FQGNSA. The ends were cut back, 5 bases at V and 5 bases at J, with 18 bases in the middle. The CDR3 covers 15 residues. CDR3 in DNA: TGTGCCAGCAGCGCAACCGGGTCTAGCTTCGAGACCCAGTACTTC. It encodes CASSATGSSFETQYF. The variable domain in full, with the rest retrieved from reference TRBV7-2 and TRBJ2-5, is GAGVSQSPSNKVTEKGKDVELRCDPISGHTALYWYRQSLGQGLEFLIYFQGNSAPDKSGLPSDRFSAERTGGSVSTLTIQRTQQEDSAVYLCASSATGSSFETQYFGPGTRLLVL.